The 10 T cell receptor beta chains in this list originate from one sample, sequenced in a study of blood T cell repertoires in COVID-19. Profiled with immunoSEQ multiplex PCR; TCRdb holds only in-frame clones, not every one. Of 60,000 to 90,000 clones listed, around 83% are singletons. Sequencing input: peripheral blood. Receptor source: a man between 50 and 59 years old with acute or convalescent COVID-19.

The rearrangement uses TRBV7-9 and TRBJ1-5; D may be TRBD1 (5 bases). The germline gives CDR1 SEHNR, CDR2 FQNEAQ (reference sequence). The CDR3 length is 13 residues. V lost 7 bases to trimming and J lost 5 bases, with 12 bases between them. In DNA form, the CDR3 reads TGTGCCAGCACCTTGGGGGACTATCAGCCCCAGCATTTT. Its protein is CASTLGDYQPQHF.

The V and J genes are TRBV29-1 and TRBJ1-6; 7 nucleotides align to TRBD1. The CDR3 covers 13 residues. Germline CDR1 SQVTM, CDR2 ANQGSEA. The ends lost 4 bases at V and 8 bases at J; junction bases unmatched: 5. CDR3 loop: CSVGTGSDSPLHF. CDR3 nucleotide sequence: TGCAGCGTTGGGACAGGATCTGATTCACCCCTCCACTTT. Full variable domain (outside the CDR3, taken from reference TRBV29-1 and TRBJ1-6): SAVISQKPSRDICQRGTSLTIQCQVDSQVTMMFWYRQQPGQSLTLIATANQGSEATYESGFVIDKFPISRPNLTFSTLTVSNMSPEDSSIYLCSVGTGSDSPLHFGNGTRLTVT.

The chain employs TRBV6-5 and TRBJ2-3; D uncertain. The CDR3 length is 13 residues. Trimming removed 0 bases at V and 4 bases at J, with 5 bases between. Germline CDR1 MNHEY, CDR2 SVGAGI. The CDR3 is CASSYSLADTQYF. DNA of the CDR3: TGTGCCAGCAGTTACTCGTTAGCAGATACGCAGTATTTT.

The V and J genes are TRBV14 and TRBJ2-1, with 15 nucleotides matching TRBD2. Trimming took 3 bases from V and 4 from J; bases not matched to a gene: 16. The CDR3 has 21 amino acids. The germline gives CDR1 SGHDN, CDR2 FVKESK. CDR3 amino acids: CASSHLPGKGTSGGLYNEQFF. DNA for the CDR3: TGTGCCAGCAGCCATCTTCCCGGGAAGGGGACTAGCGGGGGGCTATACAATGAGCAGTTCTTC.

This chain joins TRBV27 and TRBJ1-5, with a possible D match to TRBD1 (6 bases). Germline lookup yields CDR1 MNHEY and CDR2 SMNVEV (reference sequence). The germline V and J ends were trimmed by 4 bases and 4 bases, with 11 bases remaining between them. This CDR3 spans 14 amino acids. The CDR3 DNA reads as TGTGCCAGCAGTTCCCAGGGGTCAAATCAGCCCCAGCATTTT. It encodes CASSSQGSNQPQHF.

The V and J genes are TRBV3-1 (or the pseudogene TRBV3-2) and TRBJ2-1, with a weak D call TRBD1 (5 bases). Trimming took off 4 bases at V and 7 bases at J, with 14 bases between the two ends. The CDR3 has 14 residues. Looked up from germline, CDR1 is LGHDT and CDR2 is YNNKEL (reference sequence). This CDR3 is CASSLIRRGNEQFF. DNA of the CDR3: TGTGCCAGCAGCCTCATCCGTAGGGGTAATGAGCAGTTCTTC.

This chain links TRBV5-4 with TRBJ1-2; 7 bases are shared with TRBD1. The CDR3 length is 16 residues. Germline lookup yields CDR1 SGHNT and CDR2 YYREEE (reference sequence). The V segment lost 0 bases and the J segment 5 bases; nucleotides outside the gene matches: 10. The DNA for the CDR3 is TGTGCCAGCAGCTTGGAAGTCGAGGGGGCAAGGTATGGCTACACCTTC. It encodes CASSLEVEGARYGYTF.

The rearrangement uses TRBV2 and TRBJ2-7, with D uncertain. The germline gives CDR1 SNHLY, CDR2 FYNNEI. V was pared by 7 bases and J by 0 bases, with 13 bases between. This CDR3 contains 14 residues. For the CDR3, the DNA is TGTGCCAGCAAGGTTAGACTTAGCTCCTACGAGCAGTACTTC. This gives the protein CASKVRLSSYEQYF.

The chain couples TRBV3-1 (or the pseudogene TRBV3-2) to TRBJ2-3; TRBD2 matches 7 bases. The CDR3 contains 18 residues. The V and J ends lost 2 bases and 3 bases, in that order; junction bases with no gene match: 14. Germline V lookup: CDR1 LGHDT, CDR2 YNNKEL (reference sequence). The CDR3 sequence: CASSQPQVVAGETDTQYF. The CDR3 nucleotides read TGTGCCAGCAGCCAACCTCAAGTCGTTGCGGGGGAAACAGATACGCAGTATTTT.

The V and J genes are TRBV12-3 or TRBV12-4 and TRBJ1-1, with D unresolved. The CDR3 totals 12 residues. V gave up 7 bases and J gave up 8 bases, with 14 bases separating them. The CDR3: CASTPRESEAFF. The DNA for the CDR3 is TGTGCCAGCACCCCGCGGGAATCGGAAGCTTTCTTT.